The 9 T cell receptor beta chains below all came from one sample that was sequenced in a study of T-cell memory formation after mild COVID-19. Via MiXCR, TCRdb re-called the 5' RACE reads, giving one row per CDR3 protein. Of 470,000 or so distinct CDR3 sequences listed, 20% are singletons. The sample was PBMCs or a T cell subset sorted from them (not recorded which). Receptor source: an adult woman who had mild COVID-19 (a few samples of this study predate the infection). Cell type and time point are not known.

This clonotype was recorded a few times. One junction end does not reproduce the germline sequence, and a read error may be involved. J is TRBJ2-7 and V is TRBV12-3 or TRBV12-4; the match to TRBD2 covers 10 bases. This CDR3 contains 13 residues. The CDR3 nucleotides read TGTGCCAGCAGGTTAGCGGGAGGTCTCGAGCAGTACTTC. It yields the protein CASRLAGGLEQYF.

This sequence joins TRBV6-5 and TRBJ2-2; 7 positions agree with TRBD1. With 4 bases clipped from V and 4 bases from J, the junction kept 12 bases outside the gene matches. This CDR3 is built from 17 residues. Per germline, CDR1 MNHEY and CDR2 SVGAGI. The CDR3 protein is CASSWQGGEGSTGELFF. The CDR3 DNA follows: TGTGCCAGCAGTTGGCAAGGGGGCGAAGGAAGCACCGGGGAGCTGTTTTTT.

V and J are TRBV14 and TRBJ2-1, with 9 bases that match TRBD2. In germline, CDR1 is SGHDN, CDR2 FVKESK. Germline trimming cut 4 bases from V and 9 bases from J; bases unmatched to any gene: 22. The CDR3 length is 19 residues. The CDR3 nucleotides are TGTGCCAGCAGCCGCCTTTTAGGGACTACCGGCGGGGGGGCCGGTGAGCAGTTCTTC. It codes for CASSRLLGTTGGGAGEQFF.

CDR3 region: CASSFTGASPKDTEAFF. In nucleotides, the CDR3 is TGCGCCAGCAGCTTTACAGGGGCCTCCCCCAAGGACACTGAAGCTTTCTTT. The chain has TRBV5-1 and TRBJ1-1, with 7 bases identical to TRBD1. CDR1 is SGHRS and CDR2 is YFSETQ in the germline V gene. Germline trimming cut 2 bases from V and 3 bases from J; bases unmatched to any gene: 13. The CDR3 has 17 residues.

The V gene is TRBV7-2, the J gene TRBJ2-1; 8 positions agree with TRBD2. Germline CDR1 reads SGHTA; CDR2 reads FQGNSA. V gave up 4 bases and J gave up 7 bases; unmatched junction bases: 15. CDR3 length: 17 residues. The CDR3 here is CASSSGSGILRGNEQFF. Written as DNA, the CDR3 is TGTGCCAGCAGCTCCGGTAGCGGGATCCTCCGGGGGAATGAGCAGTTCTTC.

This clonotype has just a few counts. The chain joins TRBV6-1 to TRBJ2-5; 7 positions agree with TRBD2. With V trimmed by 5 bases and J by 5 bases, 8 bases remained unmatched. CDR3 length: 14 amino acids. The germline V gene has CDR1 MNHNS and CDR2 SASEGT. This CDR3 is CASSSPSGDETQYF. CDR3 DNA: TGTGCCAGCAGTAGTCCCAGCGGGGATGAGACCCAGTACTTC.

The chain joins TRBV20-1 to TRBJ2-5; a weak D match, TRBD2 (5 bases). Trimming left V 0 bases short and J 1 base short, with 15 bases between. This CDR3 comprises 16 residues. Germline V gives CDR1 DFQATT, CDR2 SNEGSKA (reference sequence). As DNA, the CDR3 is TGCAGTGCTAGAGATGCGGGTGGAACCACCCAAGAGACCCAGTACTTC. Translated, it gives CSARDAGGTTQETQYF.

This clonotype was seen at least ten times. The gene calls are TRBV20-1 and TRBJ2-2, with TRBD2 identical over 7 bases. This CDR3 region has 13 residues. Germline loops: CDR1 DFQATT, CDR2 SNEGSKA (reference sequence). With 1 base clipped from V and 7 bases from J, the junction kept 3 bases outside the gene matches. The CDR3 region is CSARVGGVGELFF. CDR3 sequence (DNA): TGCAGTGCTAGAGTTGGGGGGGTCGGGGAGCTGTTTTTT.

In its sample, this clonotype was seen a few times. The J gene is TRBJ2-3, the V gene TRBV19; 14 positions match TRBD2. Germline CDR1 reads LNHDA; CDR2 reads SQIVND (reference sequence). CDR3 length: 16 amino acids. The V gene end was trimmed by 6 bases and the J gene end by 6 bases; junction bases not matched to a gene: 8. The CDR3 protein is CASRRGTSGSFDTQYF. The CDR3 bases are TGTGCCAGTAGAAGAGGGACTAGCGGGAGTTTCGATACGCAGTATTTT.